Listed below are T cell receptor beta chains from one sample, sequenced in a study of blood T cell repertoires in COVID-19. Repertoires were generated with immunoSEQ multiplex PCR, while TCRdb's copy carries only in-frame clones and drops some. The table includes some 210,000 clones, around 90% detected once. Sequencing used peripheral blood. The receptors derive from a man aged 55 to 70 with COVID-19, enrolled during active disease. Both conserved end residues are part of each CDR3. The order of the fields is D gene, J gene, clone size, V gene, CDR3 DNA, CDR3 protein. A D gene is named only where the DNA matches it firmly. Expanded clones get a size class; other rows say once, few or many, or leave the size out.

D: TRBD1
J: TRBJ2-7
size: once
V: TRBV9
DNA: TGTGCCAGCAGCGTAGCTACAGGGGCCACCTACGAGCAGTACTTC
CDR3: CASSVATGATYEQYF

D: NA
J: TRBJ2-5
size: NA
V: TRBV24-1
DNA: TGTGCCACCAGAAAATCGGAAGGGGGAGAGACCCAGTACTTC
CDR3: CATRKSEGGETQYF

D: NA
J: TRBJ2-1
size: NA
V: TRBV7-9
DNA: TGTGCTATCGGGGGTGGGGAGCAGTTCTTC
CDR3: CAIGGGEQFF

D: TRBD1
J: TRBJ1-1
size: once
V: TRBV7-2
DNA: TGTGCCAGCCGCTCCCGGGACAGTCGGCTGAACACTGAAGCTTTCTTT
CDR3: CASRSRDSRLNTEAFF

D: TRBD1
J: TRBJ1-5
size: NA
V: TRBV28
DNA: TGTGCCAGCAGCCCTGGGACAGGGGGCAATCAGCCCCAGCATTTT
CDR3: CASSPGTGGNQPQHF

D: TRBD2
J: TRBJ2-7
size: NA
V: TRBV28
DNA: TGTGCCAGCAGTTTAGACTTCTCTAGCGGCTCCTACGAGCAGTACTTC
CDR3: CASSLDFSSGSYEQYF

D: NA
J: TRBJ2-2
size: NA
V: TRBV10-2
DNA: TGCGCCAGCAGTACTACTCAGAACACCGGGGAGCTGTTTTTT
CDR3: CASSTTQNTGELFF

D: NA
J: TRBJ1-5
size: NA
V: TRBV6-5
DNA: TGTGCCAGCAGTTACGACATCGGGGAGCCCCAGCATTTT
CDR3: CASSYDIGEPQHF

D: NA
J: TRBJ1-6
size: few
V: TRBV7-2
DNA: TGTGCCAGCAGCTCAAGAACGGGAGATCCACCCCTCCACTTT
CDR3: CASSSRTGDPPLHF

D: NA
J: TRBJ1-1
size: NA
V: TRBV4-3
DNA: TGCGCCAGCAGCCAGTATACCCGTGACGGGGGGAACACTGAAGCTTTCTTT
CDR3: CASSQYTRDGGNTEAFF

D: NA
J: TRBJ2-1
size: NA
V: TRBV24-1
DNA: TGTGCCACCAGTGACGGGGTCTCCAATGAGCAGTTCTTC
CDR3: CATSDGVSNEQFF

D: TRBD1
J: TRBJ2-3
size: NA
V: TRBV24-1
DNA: TGTGCCACCAGTCGGGACAGGGGGCCCACAGATACGCAGTATTTT
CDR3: CATSRDRGPTDTQYF

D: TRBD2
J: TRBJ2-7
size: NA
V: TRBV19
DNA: TGTGCCAGTAGTATTGTAGCGGGAGAATCCTACGAGCAGTACTTC
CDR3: CASSIVAGESYEQYF

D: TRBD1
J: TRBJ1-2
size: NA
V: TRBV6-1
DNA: TGTGCCAGCAGTGAGGCGGGACAGTGGATCTATGGCTACACCTTC
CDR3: CASSEAGQWIYGYTF

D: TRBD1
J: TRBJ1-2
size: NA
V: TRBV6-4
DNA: TGTGCCAGCAGTGGCGGACAGGGTTGGGACTATGGCTACACCTTC
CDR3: CASSGGQGWDYGYTF

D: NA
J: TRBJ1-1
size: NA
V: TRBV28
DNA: TGTGCCAGCAGTCTGACGGGCACTGAAGCTTTCTTT
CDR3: CASSLTGTEAFF

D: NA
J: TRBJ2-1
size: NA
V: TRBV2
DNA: TGTGCCAGCAGTGAAGGATTGGCGGGTCCCAACGAGGACTACAATGAGCAGTTCTTC
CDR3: CASSEGLAGPNEDYNEQFF

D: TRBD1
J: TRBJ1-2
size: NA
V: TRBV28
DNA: TGTGCCAGCAGCCAAGGGGGCACAAACTATGGCTACACCTTC
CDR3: CASSQGGTNYGYTF

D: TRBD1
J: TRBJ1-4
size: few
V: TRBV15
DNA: TGTGCCACCCTAGACAGGGGAACTAATGAAAAACTGTTTTTT
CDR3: CATLDRGTNEKLFF

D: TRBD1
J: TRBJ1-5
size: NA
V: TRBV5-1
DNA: TGCGCCAGCAGCCTTGGACAGGGGGTAAATCAGCCCCAGCATTTT
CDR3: CASSLGQGVNQPQHF

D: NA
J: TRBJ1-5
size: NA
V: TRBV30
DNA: TGTGCCTGGAGTGAGGGGTCGGGGGGGCTTAGCAATCAGCCCCAGCATTTT
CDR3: CAWSEGSGGLSNQPQHF

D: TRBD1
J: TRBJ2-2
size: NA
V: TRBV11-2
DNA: TGTGCCAGCAGCCCCCGAGTCTGGAGTACAGGGGCGAACACCGGGGAGCTGTTTTTT
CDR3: CASSPRVWSTGANTGELFF

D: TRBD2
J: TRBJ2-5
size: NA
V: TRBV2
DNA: TGTGCCAGCAGCCGTACCACTAGCGGCGAAGAGACCCAGTACTTC
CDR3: CASSRTTSGEETQYF

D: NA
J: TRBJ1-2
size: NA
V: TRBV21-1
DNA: TGTGCCAGCAGCACCGGGACAGTGAATGGCTACACCTTC
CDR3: CASSTGTVNGYTF

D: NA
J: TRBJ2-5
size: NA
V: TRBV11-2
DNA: TGTGCCAGCAGCTGGAGAACTGGAGAGCAGACCCAGTACTTC
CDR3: CASSWRTGEQTQYF

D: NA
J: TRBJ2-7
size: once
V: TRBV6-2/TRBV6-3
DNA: TGTGCCAGCACCCCGTCAGGGACTTCCTACGAGCAGTACTTC
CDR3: CASTPSGTSYEQYF

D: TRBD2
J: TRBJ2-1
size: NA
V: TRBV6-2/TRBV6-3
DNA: TGTGCCAGCAGTTACGAAGGGACGAGCGGGAGATCCTACAATGAGCAGTTCTTC
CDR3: CASSYEGTSGRSYNEQFF

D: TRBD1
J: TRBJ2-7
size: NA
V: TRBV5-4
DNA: TGTGCCAGCAGCTCCTTCGCGACAGGGGGGGGCTCCGAGCAGTACTTC
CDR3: CASSSFATGGGSEQYF

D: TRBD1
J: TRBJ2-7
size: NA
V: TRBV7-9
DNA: TGTGCCAGCAGCAGGACAGGGTTCTCCTACGAGCAGTACTTC
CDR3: CASSRTGFSYEQYF

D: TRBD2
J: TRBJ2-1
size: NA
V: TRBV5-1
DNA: TGCGCCAGCAGCTTCACTAGCGGGAGTAACAATGAGCAGTTCTTC
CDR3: CASSFTSGSNNEQFF

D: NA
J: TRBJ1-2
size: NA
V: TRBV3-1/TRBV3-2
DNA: TGTGCCAGCAGCCAAGTTGTGACGGGCTATGGCTACACCTTC
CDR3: CASSQVVTGYGYTF

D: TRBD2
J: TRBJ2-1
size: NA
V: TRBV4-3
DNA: TGCGCCAGCAGCCGGTCTAGCGGGAGTATCTATGAGCAGTTCTTC
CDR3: CASSRSSGSIYEQFF

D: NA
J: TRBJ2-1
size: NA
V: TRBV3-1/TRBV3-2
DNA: TGTGCCAGCAGCCAAGATTTTTGGGCGGGTGAGCAGTTCTTC
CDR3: CASSQDFWAGEQFF

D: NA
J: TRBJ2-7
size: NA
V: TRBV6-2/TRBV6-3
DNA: TGTGCCAGCAGTTACTTTCAGGGCTCCTACGAGCAGTACTTC
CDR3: CASSYFQGSYEQYF

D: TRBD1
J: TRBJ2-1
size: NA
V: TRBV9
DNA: TGTGCCAGCAGCGTGAGGGACAGCTTCAATGAGCAGTTCTTC
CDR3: CASSVRDSFNEQFF

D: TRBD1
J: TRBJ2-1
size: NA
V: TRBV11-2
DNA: TGTGCCAGCAGCTTAAGGACAGGTTATATGTTCGATGAGCAGTTCTTC
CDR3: CASSLRTGYMFDEQFF

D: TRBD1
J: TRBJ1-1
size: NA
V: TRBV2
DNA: TGTGCCAGCAGTGGAGAGGGGGCCGGCACTGAAGCTTTCTTT
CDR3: CASSGEGAGTEAFF

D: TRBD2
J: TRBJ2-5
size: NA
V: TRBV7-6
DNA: TGTGCCAGCAGCTTAGCGCTAGCGGGGGGGCAAGAGACCCAGTACTTC
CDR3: CASSLALAGGQETQYF

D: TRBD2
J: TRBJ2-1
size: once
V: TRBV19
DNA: TGTGCCAGTAGTGAGACTAGCGGGAATGAGCAGTTCTTC
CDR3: CASSETSGNEQFF

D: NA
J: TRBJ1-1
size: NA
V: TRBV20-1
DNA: TGCAGTGCTCAACAGGCCAATGAAGCTTTCTTT
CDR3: CSAQQANEAFF

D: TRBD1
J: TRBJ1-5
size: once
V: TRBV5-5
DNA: TGTGCCAGCAGCTTCGGGACAGGGAACCTCGGCAATCAGCCCCAGCATTTT
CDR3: CASSFGTGNLGNQPQHF

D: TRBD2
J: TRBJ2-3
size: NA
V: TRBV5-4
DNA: TGTGCCAGCAGCTTGGATTCTAGCGGGGGGGGAGCAGATACGCAGTATTTT
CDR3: CASSLDSSGGGADTQYF

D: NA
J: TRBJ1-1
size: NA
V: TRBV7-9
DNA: TGTGCCAGCAGCTTAGCGCCAGGGAACACTGAAGCTTTCTTT
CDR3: CASSLAPGNTEAFF

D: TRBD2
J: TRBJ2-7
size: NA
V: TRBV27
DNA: TGTGCCAGCAGGACGACTAGCGGGAGGGGTTACGAGCAGTACTTC
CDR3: CASRTTSGRGYEQYF

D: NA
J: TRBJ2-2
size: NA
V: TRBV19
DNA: TGTGCCAGTAGTTTTTTCGAGGCCGGGGAGCTGTTTTTT
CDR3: CASSFFEAGELFF

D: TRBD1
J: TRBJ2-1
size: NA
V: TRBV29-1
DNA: TGCAGCGGATGGACAGGGGCGGACTACAATGAGCAGTTCTTC
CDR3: CSGWTGADYNEQFF

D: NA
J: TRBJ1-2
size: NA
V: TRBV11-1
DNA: TGTGCCAGCAGTTCAGGGTATGGCTACACCTTC
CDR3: CASSSGYGYTF

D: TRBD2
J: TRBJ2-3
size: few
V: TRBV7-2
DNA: TGTGCCAGCAGTTTCGGACTAGCGGGAGGTCGGATGAAAACAGATACGCAGTATTTT
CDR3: CASSFGLAGGRMKTDTQYF

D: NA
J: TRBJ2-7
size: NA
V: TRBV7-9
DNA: TGTGCCAGCAGCTTTGGGCCAACCTCCTTCTACGAGCAGTACTTC
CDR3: CASSFGPTSFYEQYF

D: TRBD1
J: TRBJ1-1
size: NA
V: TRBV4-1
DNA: TGCGCCAGTAGCGCAGGACAGGGCCCTAAGGGCACTGAAGCTTTCTTT
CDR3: CASSAGQGPKGTEAFF

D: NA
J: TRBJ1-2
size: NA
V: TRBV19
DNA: TGTGCCAGTAGTATAATTGGGGCAGCGAAATATGGCTACACCTTC
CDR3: CASSIIGAAKYGYTF

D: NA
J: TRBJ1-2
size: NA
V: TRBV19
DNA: TGTGCCAGTAGACGGGCCGGAAGGGGTTCTGGCTACACCTTC
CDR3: CASRRAGRGSGYTF

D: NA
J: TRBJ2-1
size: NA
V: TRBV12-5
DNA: TGTGCTAGTGGTTTGGTAAGTTTGTCTCTGAGCTCCTACAATGAGCAGTTCTTC
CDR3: CASGLVSLSLSSYNEQFF